The sequence of this TCR beta chain was determined in a study of metastatic and nonmetastatic thyroid tumors. TCRdb recomputed clones from the PCR reads via MiXCR. The table records 5,000 or so clones, 20% to 25% of them present only once. Each patient came to thyroid surgery without any prior treatment (of any kind). CDR3 length: 18 residues. Germline CDR1 and CDR2: SGHAT and FQDESV (reference sequence). With 4 bases removed from V and 8 bases from J, the gap between germline ends came to 30 bases. The source material was adjacent normal tissue. This sequence was found in a female donor with papillary thyroid cancer or a benign thyroid nodule (not recorded which). Some clones in this sample may be carry-over from other donors' samples. This chain joins TRBV11-1 and TRBJ2-7; D remains unclear. CDR3 sequence (DNA): TGTGCCAGCAGCTCCCCCGCGTGGTCGGCGGCGGACCGCCTACAGCAGTACTTC. Translated: CASSSPAWSAADRLQQYF. The variable domain in full, with the rest retrieved from reference TRBV11-1 and TRBJ2-7, is EAEVAQSPRYKITEKSQAVAFWCDPISGHATLYWYRQILGQGPELLVQFQDESVVDDSQLPKDRFSAERLKGVDSTLKIQPAELGDSAMYLCASSSPAWSAADRLQQYFGPGTRLTVT.